This note documents a single T cell receptor beta chain sequence. What it binds is unknown. The PCR used 60 Vbeta and 13 Jbeta primers. The data were produced by immunoSEQ multiplex PCR, yet TCRdb's version contains in-frame clones alone and is incomplete. This listing includes tens of thousands of clones. These data originate in a study of cytomegalovirus exposure and HLA in healthy donors. Study-wide context: Researchers found that roughly 81% of just under 400 genotyped donors fell within the Caucasian-associated ancestry cluster. General study points: Sequence variants that were highly shared formed a cluster that was likely a sequencing artifact.

Germline V gives CDR1 SGHRS, CDR2 YFSETQ. The CDR3 has 13 amino acids. Trimming removed 4 bases from V and 6 bases from J; junction bases left unmatched: 6. Healthy bone marrow donors made up the donor group. This receptor was identified in a woman in her thirties in good health and CMV-seronegative. This sequence joins TRBV5-1 and TRBJ2-7; 8 bases fit TRBD2. The specimen sequenced was PBMCs. This chain's CDR3 is CASSPGGVAEQYF. The CDR3 nucleotides read TGCGCCAGCAGCCCGGGGGGGGTGGCCGAGCAGTACTTC.